What follows are 30 T cell receptor beta chains derived from one specimen sequenced in a study of cytomegalovirus exposure and HLA in healthy donors. Amplification used 60 Vbeta primers and 13 Jbeta primers. Data came from immunoSEQ multiplex PCR; TCRdb stores just in-frame clones and leaves some out. The table has about 170,000 clones, about 75% seen once. The sample was PBMCs. The receptor source for this set is a woman aged 50 to 60 in good health and CMV-seropositive.

The chain employs TRBV29-1 and TRBJ1-1, with D possibly TRBD1 on 5 matching bases. V gave up 2 bases and J gave up 0 bases, with 13 bases separating them. Germline V gives CDR1 SQVTM, CDR2 ANQGSEA. CDR3 length: 15 residues. The DNA of the CDR3 is TGCAGCGTTGAATGGGCAGGGTTCATGAACACTGAAGCTTTCTTT. It specifies CSVEWAGFMNTEAFF.

The chain combines TRBV5-1 with TRBJ2-1, with 13 nucleotides matching TRBD2. The CDR3 has 16 amino acids. Unmatched junction bases numbered 1, after V lost 3 bases and J lost 1 base. CDR1 and CDR2 (germline): SGHRS, YFSETQ. CDR3 DNA sequence: TGCGCCAGCAGCTCGGGACTAGCGGGGTCCTACAATGAGCAGTTCTTC. The encoded protein is CASSSGLAGSYNEQFF.

V is TRBV7-6 and J is TRBJ2-5; no clear D. Germline assignment: CDR1 SGHVS and CDR2 FNYEAQ. The V gene lost 3 bases and the J gene lost 2 bases, with 10 bases spanning the gap. This CDR3 region has 14 residues. The CDR3 loop is CASSLRSYQETQYF. The CDR3 DNA reads TGTGCCAGCAGCTTGAGGTCTTATCAAGAGACCCAGTACTTC.

This clone was counted between two and nine times. V is TRBV10-3 and J is TRBJ1-1; weak D call: TRBD1 (6 bases). The CDR3 covers 14 residues. With 0 bases removed from V and 7 bases from J, the gap between germline ends came to 12 bases. Per germline, CDR1 ENHRY and CDR2 SYGVKD. CDR3 nucleotides: TGTGCCATCAGTGAGTCAGGCGGGGGCGTTGAAGCTTTCTTT. Protein product: CAISESGGGVEAFF.

V and J are TRBV5-6 and TRBJ2-7, with D perhaps matching TRBD2 (5 bases). The germline gives CDR1 SGHDT, CDR2 YYEEEE. Deletions cut 5 bases from V and 2 bases from J, with 11 bases between. The CDR3 loop spans 13 amino acids. The CDR3 reads CASRGIGAYEQYF. The CDR3 nucleotides read TGTGCCAGCAGGGGGATCGGGGCCTACGAGCAGTACTTC.

The chain combines TRBV6-6 with TRBJ1-6; the match to TRBD1 covers 7 bases. Losses at the gene ends were 2 bases for V and 4 bases for J; bases not matched to a gene: 2. Germline V CDR1 and CDR2: MNHNY, SVGAGI (reference sequence). The CDR3 runs 15 residues. CDR3 coding DNA: TGTGCCAGCAGTTACGGACAGGTTTATAATTCACCCCTCCACTTT. Protein sequence: CASSYGQVYNSPLHF.

The chain carries TRBV10-1 and TRBJ2-1; perhaps TRBD1 as D (5 bases). This CDR3 comprises 15 residues. The V gene lost 0 bases and the J gene lost 10 bases, with 16 bases spanning the gap. The germline CDR1 and CDR2 sequences are WNHNN and SYGVQD (reference sequence). This CDR3 is CASSESMSGWGEQFF. DNA of the CDR3: TGCGCCAGCAGTGAGTCGATGTCCGGGTGGGGCGAGCAGTTCTTC.

This sequence joins TRBV5-1 and TRBJ2-7; a possible D gene is TRBD2 (6 bases). The CDR3 is made up of 15 amino acids. V gave up 2 bases and J gave up 0 bases, with 12 bases separating them. Germline V gene data show CDR1 as SGHRS and CDR2 as YFSETQ. The CDR3 nucleotides read TGCGCCAGCAGCTTAACCGGGGGTAGCTCCTACGAGCAGTACTTC. This encodes CASSLTGGSSYEQYF.

Concerning this clone itself: The junction shows a germline mismatch at one end, possibly a read error. The chain couples TRBV6-1 to TRBJ2-2; 7 bases line up with TRBD1. This CDR3 has 14 residues. CDR1 is MNHNS, CDR2 SASEGT, per germline. The CDR3: CASTPRGYTGELFF. DNA of the CDR3: TGTGCGAGCACCCCCAGGGGGTACACCGGGGAGCTGTTTTTT.

The chain carries TRBV5-1 and TRBJ2-7; 7 nucleotides agree with TRBD2. J lost 4 bases, V lost 2 bases, and 6 bases had no gene match. Germline CDR1 reads SGHRS; CDR2 reads YFSETQ. The CDR3 contains 14 residues. The CDR3 sequence: CASSFGGGRYEQYF. In nucleotides, the CDR3 is TGCGCCAGCAGCTTTGGGGGGGGTAGATACGAGCAGTACTTC.

DNA of the CDR3: TGTGCCAGCAGCCCGAACCAGGGTTGGGTTGAAGGCTACACCTTC. Its translation: CASSPNQGWVEGYTF. This chain links TRBV5-4 with TRBJ1-2, with D possibly matching TRBD1 (5 bases). CDR1 is SGHNT and CDR2 is YYREEE in the germline V gene (reference sequence). The CDR3 runs 15 residues. V was clipped by 4 bases and J by 8 bases, with 21 bases between them.

Judged by abundance, this clone is medium-sized. This chain connects TRBV5-1 to TRBJ2-1; the D gene is possibly TRBD1 (5 bases). Germline V gene lookup returns CDR1 SGHRS and CDR2 YFSETQ. This CDR3 is 15 amino acids long. The ends were cut back, 2 bases at V and 0 bases at J, with 9 bases in the middle. CDR3 sequence reads: CASSLQESSYNEQFF. The CDR3 bases are TGCGCCAGCAGCTTACAGGAGAGCTCCTACAATGAGCAGTTCTTC. The full variable domain, with the rest looked up from reference TRBV5-1 and TRBJ2-1, is KAGVTQTPRYLIKTRGQQVTLSCSPISGHRSVSWYQQTPGQGLQFLFEYFSETQRNKGNFPGRFSGRQFSNSRSEMNVSTLELGDSALYLCASSLQESSYNEQFFGPGTRLTVL.

The V gene is TRBV4-1, the J gene TRBJ2-5; 12 bases match TRBD2. From germline, CDR1 is MGHRA and CDR2 YSYEKL. Germline trimming cut 2 bases from V and 2 bases from J; bases unmatched to any gene: 6. This CDR3 is 17 amino acids long. In DNA form, the CDR3 reads TGCGCCAGCAGCCAAAGGACTAGCGGGGTGGGTCAAGAGACCCAGTACTTC. Amino acids: CASSQRTSGVGQETQYF.

In its sample, this clone was seen a few times. V is TRBV7-2 and J is TRBJ1-2; no definite D call. V was shortened by 0 bases and J by 2 bases, with 7 bases between the two germline ends. Germline CDR1 reads SGHTA; CDR2 reads FQGNSA. The CDR3 covers 14 residues. Here the CDR3 DNA reads TGTGCCAGCAGCTTAGCGGTGGAGAACTATGGCTACACCTTC. Its protein is CASSLAVENYGYTF. Supplemented by reference TRBV7-2 and TRBJ1-2, the full variable domain reads GAGVSQSPSNKVTEKGKDVELRCDPISGHTALYWYRQSLGQGLEFLIYFQGNSAPDKSGLPSDRFSAERTGGSVSTLTIQRTQQEDSAVYLCASSLAVENYGYTFGSGTRLTVV.

This clone was picked up one time. The chain uses TRBV30 and TRBJ1-2; D gene unclear. This CDR3 comprises 14 residues. Germline values: CDR1 GTSNPN, CDR2 SVGIG (reference sequence). Trimming pared 7 bases from V and 0 bases from J, leaving 15 bases between. Here the CDR3 reads CALQKGVANYGYTF. Written as DNA, the CDR3 is TGTGCCTTGCAGAAGGGAGTAGCTAACTATGGCTACACCTTC.

This chain uses TRBV6-6 with TRBJ1-1; 9 nucleotides agree with TRBD1. The J segment lost 6 bases and the V segment lost 6 bases, leaving 11 bases of the junction unmatched. The germline gives CDR1 MNHNY, CDR2 SVGAGI (reference sequence). This CDR3 region has 15 residues. The chain's CDR3 is CASRRITGGGAEAFF. DNA for the CDR3: TGTGCCAGCAGACGTATAACAGGGGGCGGTGCTGAAGCTTTCTTT.

Concerning this clone itself: Other DNA sequences in the same sample also yield this CDR3. The chain recombines TRBV7-9 with TRBJ1-1, with a weak D call TRBD1 (5 bases). The CDR3 contains 15 residues. Germline CDR1 and CDR2: SEHNR and FQNEAQ (reference sequence). V gave up 3 bases and J gave up 0 bases, with 11 bases separating them. The chain's CDR3 is CASSFGDRLNTEAFF. CDR3 in DNA: TGTGCCAGCAGCTTTGGAGACAGATTGAACACTGAAGCTTTCTTT.

This clone was seen only a few times. V usage is TRBV30 and J usage is TRBJ1-4; D possibly corresponds to TRBD1 (6 bases). Trimming removed 4 bases from V and 6 bases from J, with 15 bases in between. Germline CDR1 and CDR2: GTSNPN and SVGIG (reference sequence). This CDR3 is 14 amino acids long. The CDR3 DNA reads TGTGCCTGGAAACAGGGAAGGGGGTATGAAAAACTGTTTTTT. Translation: CAWKQGRGYEKLFF.

The rearrangement joins TRBV6-5 to TRBJ2-7; D might be TRBD2 (5 bases). Trimming removed 10 bases from V and 1 base from J, with 14 bases in between. This CDR3 region has 13 residues. Germline assignment: CDR1 MNHEY and CDR2 SVGAGI. CDR3 coding DNA: TGTGCCACTACCTCGGGGAGTTCCTACGAGCAGTACTTC. Protein sequence: CATTSGSSYEQYF.

V gene TRBV19 combines with J gene TRBJ1-2, with D maybe TRBD1 (6 bases). The CDR3 runs 13 residues. The V and J ends lost 5 bases and 4 bases respectively, with 11 bases between them. Germline CDR1 LNHDA, CDR2 SQIVND (reference sequence). Here the CDR3 DNA reads TGTGCCAGTAGTGCCGGGACACTCTATGGCTACACCTTC. It encodes CASSAGTLYGYTF.

The rearrangement uses TRBV6-5 and TRBJ1-6, with D tentatively TRBD1 (6 bases). Germline V CDR1 and CDR2: MNHEY, SVGAGI. This CDR3 has 14 amino acids. V lost 5 bases to trimming and J lost 10 bases, with 15 bases between them. This CDR3 is CASSAGQRRSPLHF. The CDR3 DNA sequence: TGTGCCAGCAGTGCTGGACAGCGGCGATCACCCCTCCACTTT.

The chain couples TRBV30 to TRBJ2-2; D perhaps matches TRBD1 (7 bases). V was shortened by 0 bases and J by 4 bases, with 9 bases between the two germline ends. The CDR3 is made up of 14 amino acids. From germline, CDR1 is GTSNPN and CDR2 SVGIG (reference sequence). In DNA form, the CDR3 reads TGTGCCTGGAGTGTCCAGGGGGGCACCGGGGAGCTGTTTTTT. This sequence encodes CAWSVQGGTGELFF. Full variable domain (rest looked up from reference TRBV30 and TRBJ2-2): SQTIHQWPATLVQPVGSPLSLECTVEGTSNPNLYWYRQAAGRGLQLLFYSVGIGQISSEVPQNLSASRPQDRQFILSSKKLLLSDSGFYLCAWSVQGGTGELFFGEGSRLTVL.

The chain combines TRBV5-1 with TRBJ1-4, with a weak D call TRBD1 (5 bases). This CDR3 comprises 15 residues. V was cut by 0 bases and J by 6 bases, with 12 bases left in between. Germline CDR1 and CDR2: SGHRS and YFSETQ. CDR3 DNA: TGCGCCAGCAGCTTGGAGGGGAAAGGGGATGAAAAACTGTTTTTT. Translation: CASSLEGKGDEKLFF.

The chain employs TRBV5-1 and TRBJ1-1, with a tentative D call TRBD1 (5 bases). V gave up 2 bases and J gave up 6 bases, with 11 bases separating them. In germline, CDR1 is SGHRS, CDR2 YFSETQ. The CDR3 is made up of 13 amino acids. The CDR3 loop is CASSLGRVSEAFF. CDR3 sequence (DNA): TGCGCCAGCAGCTTAGGCAGGGTATCTGAAGCTTTCTTT.

The genes are TRBV27 and TRBJ1-5; 11 bases fit TRBD1. The J segment lost 6 bases and the V segment lost 4 bases, leaving 2 bases of the junction unmatched. This CDR3 spans 14 amino acids. The V gene's germline CDR1 is MNHEY and CDR2 SMNVEV (reference sequence). CDR3 bases: TGTGCCAGCAGTTCCGGACAGGGGGCTCAGCCCCAGCATTTT. This codes for CASSSGQGAQPQHF.

The J gene is TRBJ1-5, the V gene TRBV9, with 10 bases that match TRBD1. The CDR3 loop spans 14 amino acids. CDR1 and CDR2 from the germline V gene are SGDLS and YYNGEE. Unmatched junction bases numbered 3, after V lost 4 bases and J lost 5 bases. The CDR3 spells CASSLGQGDQPQHF. CDR3 nucleotides: TGTGCCAGCAGCCTTGGACAGGGGGATCAGCCCCAGCATTTT.

The V call is TRBV7-9, the J call TRBJ1-2; D is perhaps TRBD1 (5 bases). Germline loops: CDR1 SEHNR, CDR2 FQNEAQ (reference sequence). V lost 2 bases and J 10 bases, leaving 8 bases between the germline ends. The CDR3 is made up of 11 amino acids. CDR3 loop: CASSLQGPYTF. In DNA, the CDR3 is TGTGCCAGCAGCTTACAGGGTCCCTACACCTTC.

The rearrangement links TRBV4-2 to TRBJ1-5; TRBD1 might be the D (5 bases). CDR1 LGHNA and CDR2 YNFKEQ come from the germline V gene. V was clipped by 4 bases and J by 2 bases, with 21 bases between them. The CDR3 length is 18 residues. The CDR3 spells CASSPYMGGGARNQPQHF. The CDR3 DNA follows: TGTGCCAGCAGCCCTTACATGGGGGGGGGAGCGCGCAATCAGCCCCAGCATTTT.

V gene TRBV7-9 combines with J gene TRBJ2-1, with 10 bases identical to TRBD1. In germline, CDR1 is SEHNR, CDR2 FQNEAQ (reference sequence). The length of the CDR3 is 15 residues. Trimming at V came to 4 bases and at J to 5 bases, leaving 5 bases not matched to a gene. In DNA form, the CDR3 reads TGTGCCAGCAGCTCCCGACAGGGGGCAGACAATGAGCAGTTCTTC. Translation gives CASSSRQGADNEQFF.

The chain carries TRBV27 and TRBJ2-7, with TRBD1 identical over 9 bases. CDR1 MNHEY and CDR2 SMNVEV come from the germline V gene (reference sequence). This CDR3 has 15 amino acids. With 1 base clipped from V and 4 bases from J, the junction kept 5 bases outside the gene matches. The CDR3 loop reads CASSLLGQGGYEQYF. The CDR3 DNA follows: TGTGCCAGCAGTTTATTGGGACAGGGCGGTTACGAGCAGTACTTC.